This TCR beta chain was retrieved from a study of blood T cell repertoires in COVID-19. The wider study: Samples taken during acute and convalescent COVID-19 were collected in the United States, Italy and Spain. From T cells, B-cell-depleted T cells, or PBMCs came the material, which was cDNA or gDNA.

Per the original methods: The authors estimated nucleated cell counts from reference gene primer amplification. The method was immunoSEQ multiplex PCR; TCRdb's version includes in-frame clones alone and lacks a portion of them. V, J and clone size are taken as reported in that table, and D and trimming were inferred from the DNA itself. The sample holds about 140,000 clones, more than 75% seen once. V shed 5 bases, J shed 14 bases, and the junction held 4 bases outside the gene matches. The CDR3 covers 13 residues. Germline CDR1 is SGHTA and CDR2 is FQGNSA. The sample comprised peripheral blood. The TCR originated in a man of 80 years or more with acute or convalescent COVID-19. The chain carries TRBV7-2 and TRBJ2-3, with 16 bases that match TRBD2. CDR3 amino acids: CASSLGLAGGLYF. CDR3 DNA: TGTGCCAGCAGCCTGGGACTAGCGGGGGGGCTGTATTTT.